This T cell receptor (beta chain) was observed in a study of a mutant IDH1 vaccine in newly diagnosed glioma. Study information: The study started vaccination 4-6 weeks after radiotherapy alone, or with temozolomide cycles.

CDR3 length: 16 amino acids. Germline V gene lookup returns CDR1 SGHDN and CDR2 FVKESK. V lost 2 bases and J lost 3; bases outside the gene matches: 5. Comments on this clone: Its antigen is currently unknown.

Method: immunoSEQ multiplex PCR; TCRdb's copy keeps in-frame clones and lacks some. This repertoire shows more than 35,000 clones, around 75% found once; its top ten account for 7.5% to 10%. Indicated time point: week 47, end of study. Vaccination comprised doses that each held 300 ug of mutant IDH1 20-mer peptide, plus topical imiquimod. Patients in the study were vaccinated eight times, receiving shots in weeks 1, 3, 5, 7, 11, 15, 19 and 23. The chain combines TRBV14 with TRBJ2-1, with 9 bases matching TRBD2. The input for sequencing was PBMCs, taken from a glioma patient whose treatment included an IDH1 peptide vaccine. The TCR comes from a man aged 40-49 years with glioma. The CDR3 sequence: CASSQLAGRYYNEQFF. The DNA for the CDR3 is TGTGCCAGCAGCCAACTAGCGGGAAGATACTACAATGAGCAGTTCTTC.